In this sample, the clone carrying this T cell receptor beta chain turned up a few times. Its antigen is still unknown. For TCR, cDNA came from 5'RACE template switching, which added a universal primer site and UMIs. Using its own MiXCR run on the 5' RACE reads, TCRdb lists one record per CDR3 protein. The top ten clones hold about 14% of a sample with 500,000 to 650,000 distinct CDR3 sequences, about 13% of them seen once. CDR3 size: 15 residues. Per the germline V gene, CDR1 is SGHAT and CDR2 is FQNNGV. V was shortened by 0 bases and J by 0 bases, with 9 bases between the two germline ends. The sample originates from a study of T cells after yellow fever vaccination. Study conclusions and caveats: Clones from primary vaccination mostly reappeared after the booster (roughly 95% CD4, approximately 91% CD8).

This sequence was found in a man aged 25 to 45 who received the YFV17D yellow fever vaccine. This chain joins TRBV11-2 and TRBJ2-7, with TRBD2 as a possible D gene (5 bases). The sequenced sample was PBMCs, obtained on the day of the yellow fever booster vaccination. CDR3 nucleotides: TGTGCCAGCAGCTTAGAGACGGGGAGCTCCTACGAGCAGTACTTC. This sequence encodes CASSLETGSSYEQYF.